This T cell receptor (beta chain) was identified during a study of tumor and adjacent non-tumor tissue in lung cancer. For the study at large: Patients were aged roughly 30 to 76, nine to eleven men and about 5 women, stage I to III. About 4.17 million productive TCRbeta reads were obtained per sample on average.

Overall study findings and caveats: Tumor tissue had significantly higher TCR diversity than normal lung. Normal lung showed higher cumulative top 100 clone frequency than tumor.

The CDR3 contains 17 residues. Germline V gene lookup returns CDR1 MNHEY and CDR2 SVGEGT. A modified ARM-PCR protocol with three rounds of nested PCR amplified TCRbeta. TCRdb redid the calling of the multiplex PCR reads with MiXCR, one entry per CDR3 protein. The table shows some 68,000 distinct CDR3 sequences, with around 80% occurring only once. A note on this clonotype: Antigen unknown.

RNA was extracted from bulk tissue without any cell sorting. Distant lung tissue was collected more than 3 cm away from the tumor edge. Sequencing was performed on distant non-tumor lung tissue. This receptor was identified in a man in his 60s with non-small cell lung cancer. The J gene is TRBJ2-1, the V gene TRBV6-2 or TRBV6-3; 7 bases are shared with TRBD2. For the CDR3, the DNA is TGTGTCAGTAGTTACAATATACGCGGGAGTTTCCCCCATGAGCAGTTCTTC. The encoded protein is CVSSYNIRGSFPHEQFF.